This record concerns one T cell receptor beta chain sequence. Its matching antigen is unknown. The data belong to a study of T cell responses to AZD1222 COVID-19 vaccine. The V end lost 5 bases, the J end lost 3 bases, and 10 bases lay between the germline ends. The CDR3 contains 13 residues. In germline, CDR1 is MNHEY, CDR2 SVGAGI. Study-wide results and limits: Donors in the cohort were predominantly white British and more often female, and clonal diversity was possibly underestimated.

This table comes from immunoSEQ multiplex PCR, and its TCRdb copy is limited to in-frame clones, with some not included. The sample gives 95,000 to 150,000 clones, around 89% of which show up once; around 10% is in the top ten. This clonotype was sampled from an adult in good health. The chain uses TRBV6-5 and TRBJ2-5; D is perhaps TRBD2 (5 bases). Specimen: peripheral blood, collected on day 0 of MenACWY control vaccination. The CDR3 is CASSRTVKETQYF. The CDR3 DNA follows: TGTGCCAGCAGTCGGACTGTCAAAGAGACCCAGTACTTC.